This T cell receptor beta chain was retrieved from a study of cytomegalovirus exposure and HLA in healthy donors. This clone has just one count. Its cognate antigen is unknown. V lost 6 bases to trimming and J lost 8 bases; unmatched junction nucleotides: 9. The CDR3 is 14 amino acids. Germline values: CDR1 MNHEY, CDR2 SMNVEV (reference sequence). 13 Jbeta primers and 60 Vbeta primers were used for the PCR. Sequencing was performed with immunoSEQ multiplex PCR; in TCRdb, only in-frame clones are kept and a portion is missing. In the table there are some 70,000 clones, 70% to 90% of which are singletons. Missing from this donor's record is the CMV serostatus. Study-level results: Common viral pathogens seemed to be connected with several of the most significant clusters, according to a later analysis. The study dropped some indistinguishable V segments, TRBV6-2 and TRBV6-3 among them. For most TCR beta V segments, an earlier analysis put the productive rate at about 87% or about 30% of the time.

The sequence was collected from a human donor in good health. The rearrangement uses TRBV27 and TRBJ1-2; 10 nucleotides align to TRBD1. The sample consisted of PBMCs. The CDR3 reads CASRGTGDFTGYTF. The CDR3 DNA reads as TGTGCCAGCAGGGGGACAGGGGACTTCACGGGCTACACCTTC.